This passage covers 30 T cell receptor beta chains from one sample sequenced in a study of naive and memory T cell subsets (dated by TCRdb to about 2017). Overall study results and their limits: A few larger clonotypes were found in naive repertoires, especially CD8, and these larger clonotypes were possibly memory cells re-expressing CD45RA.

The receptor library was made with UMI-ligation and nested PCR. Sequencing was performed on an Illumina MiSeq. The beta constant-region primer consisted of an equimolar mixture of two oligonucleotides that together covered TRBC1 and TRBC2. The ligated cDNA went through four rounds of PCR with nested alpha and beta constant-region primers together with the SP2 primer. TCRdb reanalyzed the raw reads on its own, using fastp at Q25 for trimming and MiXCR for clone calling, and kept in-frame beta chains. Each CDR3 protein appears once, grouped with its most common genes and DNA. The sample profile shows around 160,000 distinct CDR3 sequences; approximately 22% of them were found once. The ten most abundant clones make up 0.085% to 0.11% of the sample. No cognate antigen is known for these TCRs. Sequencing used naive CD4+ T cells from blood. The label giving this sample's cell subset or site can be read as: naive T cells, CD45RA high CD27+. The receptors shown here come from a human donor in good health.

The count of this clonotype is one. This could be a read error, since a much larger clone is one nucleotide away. CDR3 DNA: TGTGCCAGCAGTTACAGAGAAAGTGCCTACGAGCAGTACTTC. Protein sequence: CASSYRESAYEQYF. The chain employs TRBV6-6 and TRBJ2-7; D is uncertain. CDR3 length equals 14 residues. CDR1 and CDR2 (germline): MNHNY, SVGAGI (reference sequence). Trimming cost V 2 bases and J 2 bases, with 10 bases left between them.

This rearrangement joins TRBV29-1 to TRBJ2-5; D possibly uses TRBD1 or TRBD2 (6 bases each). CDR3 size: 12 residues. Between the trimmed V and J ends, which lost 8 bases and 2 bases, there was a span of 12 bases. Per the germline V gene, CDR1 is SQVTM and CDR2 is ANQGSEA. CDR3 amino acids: CSSGAGQETQYF. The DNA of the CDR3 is TGCAGCTCGGGGGCAGGACAAGAGACCCAGTACTTC.

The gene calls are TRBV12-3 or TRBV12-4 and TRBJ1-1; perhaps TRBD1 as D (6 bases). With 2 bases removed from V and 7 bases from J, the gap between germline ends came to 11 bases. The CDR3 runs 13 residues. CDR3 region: CASSLIEGGEAFF. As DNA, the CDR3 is TGTGCCAGCAGTTTAATTGAGGGGGGTGAAGCTTTCTTT.

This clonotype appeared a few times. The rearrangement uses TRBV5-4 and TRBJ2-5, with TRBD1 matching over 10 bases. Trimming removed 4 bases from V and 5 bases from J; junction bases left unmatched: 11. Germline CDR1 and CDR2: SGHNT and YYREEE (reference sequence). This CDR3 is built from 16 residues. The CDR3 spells CASSTPGQGPGETQYF. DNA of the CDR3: TGTGCCAGCAGCACCCCGGGACAGGGGCCGGGGGAGACCCAGTACTTC. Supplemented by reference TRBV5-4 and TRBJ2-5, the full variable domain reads ETGVTQSPTHLIKTRGQQVTLRCSSQSGHNTVSWYQQALGQGPQFIFQYYREEENGRGNFPPRFSGLQFPNYSSELNVNALELDDSALYLCASSTPGQGPGETQYFGPGTRLLVL.

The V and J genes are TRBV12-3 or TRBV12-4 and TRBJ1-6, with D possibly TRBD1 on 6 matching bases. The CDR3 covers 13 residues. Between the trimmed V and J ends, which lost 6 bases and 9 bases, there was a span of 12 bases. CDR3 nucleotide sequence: TGTGCCAGCAGACGAACAGGGCGTTCACCCCTCCACTTT. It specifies CASRRTGRSPLHF.

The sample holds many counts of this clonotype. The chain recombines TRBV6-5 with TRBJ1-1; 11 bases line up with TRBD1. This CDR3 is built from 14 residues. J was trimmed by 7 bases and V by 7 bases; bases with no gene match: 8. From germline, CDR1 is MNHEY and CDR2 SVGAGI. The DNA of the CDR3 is TGTGCCAGCAAGAGGACAGGGGGCGAGGGTGAAGCTTTCTTT. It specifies CASKRTGGEGEAFF.

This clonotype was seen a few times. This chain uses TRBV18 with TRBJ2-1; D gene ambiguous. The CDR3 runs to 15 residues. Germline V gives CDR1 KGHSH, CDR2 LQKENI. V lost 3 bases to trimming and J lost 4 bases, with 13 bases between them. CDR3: CASSPGPTNYNEQFF. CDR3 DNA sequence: TGTGCCAGCTCACCCGGACCGACCAATTACAATGAGCAGTTCTTC. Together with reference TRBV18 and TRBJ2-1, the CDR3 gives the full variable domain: NAGVMQNPRHLVRRRGQEARLRCSPMKGHSHVYWYRQLPEEGLKFMVYLQKENIIDESGMPKERFSAEFPKEGPSILRIQQVVRGDSAAYFCASSPGPTNYNEQFFGPGTRLTVL.

The CDR3 spells CSAREQGREKLFF. The CDR3 region has the DNA TGCAGTGCTAGAGAGCAGGGGCGTGAAAAACTGTTTTTT. The chain couples TRBV20-1 to TRBJ1-4; perhaps TRBD1 as D (6 bases). With 0 bases removed from V and 7 bases from J, the gap between germline ends came to 9 bases. Germline CDR1 DFQATT, CDR2 SNEGSKA (reference sequence). CDR3 size: 13 residues.

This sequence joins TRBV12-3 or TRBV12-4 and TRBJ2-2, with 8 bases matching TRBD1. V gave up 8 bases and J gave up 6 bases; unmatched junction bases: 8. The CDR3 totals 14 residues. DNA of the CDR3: TGTGCCAGCGGGGACAGGAGGAGGGCCGGGGAGCTGTTTTTT. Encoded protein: CASGDRRRAGELFF.

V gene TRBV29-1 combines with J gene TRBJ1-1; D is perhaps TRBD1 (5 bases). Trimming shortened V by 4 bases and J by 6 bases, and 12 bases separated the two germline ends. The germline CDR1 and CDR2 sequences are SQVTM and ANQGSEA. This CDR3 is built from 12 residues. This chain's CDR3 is CSVGGGVAEAFF. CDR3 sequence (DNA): TGCAGCGTTGGTGGGGGTGTCGCTGAAGCTTTCTTT.

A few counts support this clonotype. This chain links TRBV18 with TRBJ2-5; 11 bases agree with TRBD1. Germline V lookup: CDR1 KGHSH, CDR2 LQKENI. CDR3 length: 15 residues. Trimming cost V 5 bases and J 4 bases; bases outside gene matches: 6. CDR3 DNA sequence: TGTGCCAGCTCAACCGGGACAGGGGGACGAGAGACCCAGTACTTC. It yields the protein CASSTGTGGRETQYF.

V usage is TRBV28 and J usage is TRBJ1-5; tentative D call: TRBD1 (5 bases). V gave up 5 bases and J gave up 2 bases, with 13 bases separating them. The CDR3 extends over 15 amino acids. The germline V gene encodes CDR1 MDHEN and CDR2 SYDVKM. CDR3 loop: CASSPQTVGNQPQHF. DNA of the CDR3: TGTGCCAGCAGTCCCCAGACAGTCGGCAATCAGCCCCAGCATTTT.

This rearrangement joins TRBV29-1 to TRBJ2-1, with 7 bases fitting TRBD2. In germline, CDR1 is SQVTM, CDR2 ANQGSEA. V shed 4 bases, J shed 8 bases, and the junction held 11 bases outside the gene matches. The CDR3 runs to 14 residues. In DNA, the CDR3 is TGCAGCGTTGTCGCAGCGGGATCGCCTTATGAGCAGTTCTTC. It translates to CSVVAAGSPYEQFF.

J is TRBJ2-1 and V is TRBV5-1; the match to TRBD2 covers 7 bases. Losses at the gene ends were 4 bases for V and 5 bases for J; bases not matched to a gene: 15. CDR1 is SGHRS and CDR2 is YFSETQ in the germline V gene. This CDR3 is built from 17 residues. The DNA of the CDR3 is TGCGCCAGCAGCACCACTCGCGGGAGTAGGTTCCACAATGAGCAGTTCTTC. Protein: CASSTTRGSRFHNEQFF.

For the CDR3, the DNA is TGTGCCAGCAGATACGACAGGGTTCTGAATCAGCCCCAGCATTTT. Translated, it gives CASRYDRVLNQPQHF. The rearrangement joins TRBV2 to TRBJ1-5; 7 bases map to TRBD1. Germline V CDR1 and CDR2: SNHLY, FYNNEI. There are 15 residues in the CDR3. The trim removed 6 bases at V and 4 bases at J, leaving 9 bases unmatched.

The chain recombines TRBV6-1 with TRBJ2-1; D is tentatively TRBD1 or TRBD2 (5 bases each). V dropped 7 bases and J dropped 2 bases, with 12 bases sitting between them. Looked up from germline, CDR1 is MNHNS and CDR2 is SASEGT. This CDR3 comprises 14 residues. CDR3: CASKVGDAYNEQFF. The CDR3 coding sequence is TGTGCCAGCAAGGTGGGGGATGCCTACAATGAGCAGTTCTTC.

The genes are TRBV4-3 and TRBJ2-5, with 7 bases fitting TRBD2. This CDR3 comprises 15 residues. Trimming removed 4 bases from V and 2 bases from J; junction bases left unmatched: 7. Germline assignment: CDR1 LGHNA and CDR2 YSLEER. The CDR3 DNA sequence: TGCGCCAGCAGCCGCATGGGGGGGACTCAAGAGACCCAGTACTTC. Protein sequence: CASSRMGGTQETQYF.

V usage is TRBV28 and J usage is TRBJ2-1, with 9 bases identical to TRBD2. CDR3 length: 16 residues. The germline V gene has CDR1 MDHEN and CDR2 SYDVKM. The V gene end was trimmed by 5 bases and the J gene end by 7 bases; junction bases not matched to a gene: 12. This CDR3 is CASSPQSSGTGNEQFF. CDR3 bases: TGTGCCAGCAGTCCTCAGTCTAGCGGGACGGGGAATGAGCAGTTCTTC. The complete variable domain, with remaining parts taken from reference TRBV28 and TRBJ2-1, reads DVKVTQSSRYLVKRTGEKVFLECVQDMDHENMFWYRQDPGLGLRLIYFSYDVKMKEKGDIPEGYSVSREKKERFSLILESASTNQTSMYLCASSPQSSGTGNEQFFGPGTRLTVL.

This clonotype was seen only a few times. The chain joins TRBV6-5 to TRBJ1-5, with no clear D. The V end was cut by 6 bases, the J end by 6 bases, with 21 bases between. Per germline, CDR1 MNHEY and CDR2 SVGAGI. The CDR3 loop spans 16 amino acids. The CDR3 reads CASSPFRTAAGQPQHF. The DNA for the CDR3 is TGTGCCAGCAGCCCCTTTCGGACGGCTGCCGGTCAGCCCCAGCATTTT.

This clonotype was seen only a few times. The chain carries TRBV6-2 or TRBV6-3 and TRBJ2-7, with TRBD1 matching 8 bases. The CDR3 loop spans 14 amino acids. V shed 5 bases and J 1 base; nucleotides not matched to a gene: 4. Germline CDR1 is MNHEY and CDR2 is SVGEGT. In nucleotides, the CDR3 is TGTGCCAGCAGTGGGACAGGCAGGTCCTACGAGCAGTACTTC. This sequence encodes CASSGTGRSYEQYF.

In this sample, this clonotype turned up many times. The CDR3 region is CASQDRGVLQPQHF. CDR3 nucleotide sequence: TGTGCCAGTCAGGACAGGGGAGTATTGCAGCCCCAGCATTTT. The genes are TRBV19 and TRBJ1-5; 9 nucleotides align to TRBD1. The CDR3 covers 14 residues. Germline trimming cut 8 bases from V and 7 bases from J; bases unmatched to any gene: 9. CDR1 LNHDA and CDR2 SQIVND come from the germline V gene (reference sequence).

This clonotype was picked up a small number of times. CDR3 region: CASSPDRTETQHF. CDR3 coding DNA: TGTGCCAGCTCGCCGGACAGAACCGAGACCCAGCATTTT. The chain combines TRBV18 with TRBJ1-5; tentative D call: TRBD1 (6 bases). The ends were cut back, 6 bases at V and 11 bases at J, with 17 bases in the middle. This CDR3 has 13 residues. The germline gives CDR1 KGHSH, CDR2 LQKENI. The whole variable domain, filled in from reference TRBV18 and TRBJ1-5, reads NAGVMQNPRHLVRRRGQEARLRCSPMKGHSHVYWYRQLPEEGLKFMVYLQKENIIDESGMPKERFSAEFPKEGPSILRIQQVVRGDSAAYFCASSPDRTETQHFGDGTRLSIL.

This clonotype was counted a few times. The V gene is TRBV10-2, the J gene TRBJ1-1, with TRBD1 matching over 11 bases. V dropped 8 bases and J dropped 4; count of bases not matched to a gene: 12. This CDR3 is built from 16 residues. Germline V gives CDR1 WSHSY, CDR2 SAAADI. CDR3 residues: CASGISQGTGGTEAFF. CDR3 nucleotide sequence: TGCGCCAGCGGCATTTCGCAGGGGACAGGGGGCACTGAAGCTTTCTTT.

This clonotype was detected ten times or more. Written as DNA, the CDR3 is TGCAGCATGAGAAGGGGGCACGAGCAGTACTTC. It is translated as CSMRRGHEQYF. The chain carries TRBV29-1 and TRBJ2-7; 7 nucleotides line up with TRBD1. The CDR3 length is 11 residues. From germline, CDR1 is SQVTM and CDR2 ANQGSEA. The V segment lost 8 bases and the J segment 5 bases; nucleotides outside the gene matches: 6.

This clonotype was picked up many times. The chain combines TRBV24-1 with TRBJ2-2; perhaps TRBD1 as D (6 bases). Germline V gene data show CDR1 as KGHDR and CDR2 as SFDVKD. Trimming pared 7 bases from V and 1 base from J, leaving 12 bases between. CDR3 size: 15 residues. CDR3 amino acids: CATSPGTRNTGELFF. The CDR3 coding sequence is TGTGCCACCAGCCCCGGGACACGGAACACCGGGGAGCTGTTTTTT.

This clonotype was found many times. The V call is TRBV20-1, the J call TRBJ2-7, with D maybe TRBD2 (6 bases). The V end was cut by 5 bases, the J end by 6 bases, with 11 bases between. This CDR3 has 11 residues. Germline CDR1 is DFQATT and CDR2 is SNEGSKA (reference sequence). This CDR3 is CSAGRDVEQYF. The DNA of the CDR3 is TGCAGTGCTGGGCGGGATGTCGAGCAGTACTTC.

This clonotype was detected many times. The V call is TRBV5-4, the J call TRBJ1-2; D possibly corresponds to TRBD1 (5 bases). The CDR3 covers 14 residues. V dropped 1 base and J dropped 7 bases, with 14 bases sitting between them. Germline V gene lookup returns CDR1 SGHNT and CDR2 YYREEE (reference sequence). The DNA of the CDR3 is TGTGCCAGCAGCTTGCGGCAGGGAGCTGGTGGCTACACCTTC. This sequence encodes CASSLRQGAGGYTF.

CDR3 in DNA: TGTGCCAGCAGTGAATCTCGGATTGCGGCCGAGCAGTACTTC. Protein product: CASSESRIAAEQYF. This chain joins TRBV2 and TRBJ2-7, with unresolved D. Germline-derived CDR1 and CDR2 are SNHLY and FYNNEI. The CDR3 is 14 residues long. The V end was cut by 2 bases, the J end by 6 bases, with 14 bases between.

The CDR3 reads CASSPLASSGFHTDTQYF. Written as DNA, the CDR3 is TGTGCCAGCTCACCACTCGCCTCTAGCGGATTCCACACAGATACGCAGTATTTT. V and J are TRBV18 and TRBJ2-3; TRBD2 matches 7 bases. V trimming: 1 base; J trimming: 2 bases; junction bases outside the gene matches: 12. The CDR3 is 18 residues long. Germline V gives CDR1 KGHSH, CDR2 LQKENI.

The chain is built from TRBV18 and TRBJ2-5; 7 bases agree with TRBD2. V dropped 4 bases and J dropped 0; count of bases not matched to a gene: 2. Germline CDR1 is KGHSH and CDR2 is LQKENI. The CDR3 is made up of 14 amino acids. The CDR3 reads CASSRRGDQETQYF. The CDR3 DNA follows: TGTGCCAGCTCACGCCGGGGGGACCAAGAGACCCAGTACTTC. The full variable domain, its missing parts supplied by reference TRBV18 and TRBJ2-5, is NAGVMQNPRHLVRRRGQEARLRCSPMKGHSHVYWYRQLPEEGLKFMVYLQKENIIDESGMPKERFSAEFPKEGPSILRIQQVVRGDSAAYFCASSRRGDQETQYFGPGTRLLVL.